This T cell receptor (beta chain) appears in the sequencing data of a study of CD8 T cells in ankylosing spondylitis. TCRdb re-called the 5' RACE reads through MiXCR, storing one row per CDR3 protein. Of some 840,000 distinct CDR3 sequences listed, about 12% are singletons. There are a few counts of this clonotype. What it recognizes is unknown. Findings and caveats of the study: A TCR beta motif made of several highly homologous variants seemed typical of ankylosing spondylitis blood.

The CDR3 sequence is 14 residues long. The germline gives CDR1 SQVTM, CDR2 ANQGSEA. Germline trimming cut 7 bases from V and 4 bases from J; bases unmatched to any gene: 11. The chain is built from TRBV29-1 and TRBJ2-5; 8 bases are shared with TRBD2. This TCR derives from a male donor with ankylosing spondylitis. The sample comprised blood, either unsorted or a sorted T cell fraction (not recorded which). The CDR3 region has the DNA TGCAGCGCGGGAATGGGACTAGTGAGAGAGACCCAGTACTTC. Protein product: CSAGMGLVRETQYF.